This TCR beta chain was captured in a study of beta chain features in type 1 diabetes (dated by TCRdb to the late 2010s). Study-wide context: Patients and healthy donors did not differ in mean age, gender distribution, total cell number or subset yield. A total of 85 million to 110 million sorted cells were examined across all samples, and RNA yield correlated strongly with the number of cells per subset. In the study, recently diagnosed type 1 diabetes patients and matched healthy donors were compared on the TCRB repertoires of their sorted circulating CD4+ T cell subsets. Regulatory and stem cell-like memory subsets were isolated from only 8 patients and roughly 8 healthy donors, whereas naive and central memory subsets came from all 30 or so donors.

Each donor gave one peripheral blood draw, roughly 120 mL on average, collected into heparinised tubes. A BD FACSAria II was used to sort naive, central memory, regulatory and stem cell-like memory CD4+ T cells with a panel that included CD45RO, CCR7, CD25, CD127, CD95 and CD27. All sorted populations exceeded 95% purity. Right away, PBMCs were isolated by Lymphoprep density gradient centrifugation and were stained directly, with no culture step. So that batch effects would be minimized, each experiment stained and sorted samples in pairs, pairing one healthy donor with one patient. Beyond this particular receptor, the publication reports: PCR may preferentially amplify shorter templates, but because patient and control samples were amplified and corrected together, any resulting skew would affect both groups equally. Sequencing cDNA rather than genomic DNA could over-represent highly expressing activated cells, although activation and CD3 levels did not differ between groups. Naive, central memory and regulatory TCRB repertoires appeared to be more alike among patients than among healthy donors. A moderate but significant shortening of TCRB CDR3 length was observed in type 1 diabetes patients in all four CD4+ subsets. Because small numbers of individuals were included in the HLA sub-analyses, any influence of HLA type on TCRB rearrangement was left unresolved. At VDJ recombination sites, type 1 diabetes patients had fewer insertions and more deleted nucleotides, which implies abnormalities in thymic rearrangement.

Its CDR3 holds 16 amino acids, cysteine through phenylalanine. The only DNA kept is the CDR3, 48 bases in frame from the first base. Between the V and J ends, shortened by 0 bases and 6 bases respectively, the junction contains 15 bases. This clone was found many times. The specificity of this receptor is unknown. Base qualities are not provided; no much larger clone lies one nucleotide away. All of the isolated RNA was reverse transcribed with the High Capacity cDNA Reverse Transcription Kit, so expressed TCRB transcripts were sequenced. Deep immunoSEQ sequencing was applied to naive, central memory and regulatory T cell samples, giving an average of about 3.6 million total reads per sample. Sorted cells were lysed in RLT buffer and RNA was extracted with DNase-treated RNeasy Micro or Mini kits, depending on cell number. To prevent cross-contamination, each cell subset was processed individually, whereas patient and healthy donor samples were processed jointly. The immunoSEQ multiplex PCR was used to amplify TCRB sequences from cDNA, generating 87-bp fragments that spanned the CDR3 region. Sequencing of the amplicons was done on the Illumina HiSeq platform. The study's own analysis went as follows. Synthetic template baselines were used to correct PCR bias computationally, reads within Hamming distance 2 were collapsed together, and singletons that could not be merged were discarded. Reads were aligned against IMGT to assign V, D and J genes, CDR3 length and insertions or deletions at six rearrangement sites. Within each subset, clonotype counts were normalized to the number of sorted cells before true diversity and Gini coefficients were calculated with the tcR R package. Repertoire sharing was quantified using the overlap coefficient calculated on TCRB nucleotide sequences. As a proxy for the pre-selection repertoire, out-of-frame TCRB sequences from naive cells were analyzed. The table was pulled from immuneACCESS by TCRdb, which kept in-frame rearrangements only. Such tables lose some clones; where checked, under half of the loss comes from unresolved V genes, and the rest has no known cause. V and J calls plus clone size are reproduced from that table; the DNA served to infer D and trimming. This sample lists 350,000 to 450,000 clones; about 15% were detected once. The ten largest clones capture about 0.034% of the sample.

Sequencing was performed on naive CD4+ T cells from blood. Read against the paper, the sample's cell subset or site label means: true naive CD4+ T cells. The sequence links TRBV23-1 to TRBJ2-1, with a weak D call of TRBD1 (6 bases match). TRBV23-1 is an ORF, and what it does is uncertain. The sequence was obtained from a man under 40 in good health. The sequence in DNA is TGCGCCAGCAGTCAATCGATCGGACAGACACCCAATGAGCAGTTCTTC. Translated, it reads CASSQSIGQTPNEQFF.